This T cell receptor beta chain was documented in a study of cytomegalovirus exposure and HLA in healthy donors. Concerning this clone: What it recognizes is unknown.

Whole-study results and caveats: Common viral pathogens were later found to be apparently linked to several of the most significant clusters. Earlier findings revealed that most TCR beta V segments proved productive either about 87% or about 30% of the time. Accounts indicate the classifier identified cytomegalovirus status with strong specificity and sensitivity.

The CDR3 is made up of 15 amino acids. The germline gives CDR1 SGHRS, CDR2 YFSETQ. The PCR ran on 60 Vbeta and 13 Jbeta primers. The protocol was immunoSEQ multiplex PCR, while the TCRdb copy is restricted to in-frame clones and leaves out a portion. The sample holds approximately 70,000 clones; around 80% are singletons and the top ten take 7.5% to 10%. Sequencing used PBMCs. The chain carries TRBV5-1 and TRBJ2-5, with 9 bases that match TRBD2. The J call may not be correct, given that the DNA end is closer to TRBJ2-7. The sequence was obtained from a man aged 40-49 years in good health and CMV-seronegative. As DNA, the CDR3 is TGCGCCAGCAGCTCCTCGGGACTAGCCATCCACGAGCAGTACTTC. Translated, it gives CASSSSGLAIHEQYF.